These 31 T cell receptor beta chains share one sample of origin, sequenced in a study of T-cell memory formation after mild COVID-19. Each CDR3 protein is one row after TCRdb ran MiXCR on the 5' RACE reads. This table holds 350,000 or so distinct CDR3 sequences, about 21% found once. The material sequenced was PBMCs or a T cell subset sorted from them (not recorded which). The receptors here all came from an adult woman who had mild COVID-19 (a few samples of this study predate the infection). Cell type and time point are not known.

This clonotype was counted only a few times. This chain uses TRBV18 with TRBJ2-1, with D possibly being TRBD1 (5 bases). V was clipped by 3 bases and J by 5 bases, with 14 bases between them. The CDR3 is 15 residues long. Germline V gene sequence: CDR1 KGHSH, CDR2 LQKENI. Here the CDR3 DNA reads TGTGCCAGCTCACCCAAGGACAACGGAGACAATGAGCAGTTCTTC. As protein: CASSPKDNGDNEQFF.

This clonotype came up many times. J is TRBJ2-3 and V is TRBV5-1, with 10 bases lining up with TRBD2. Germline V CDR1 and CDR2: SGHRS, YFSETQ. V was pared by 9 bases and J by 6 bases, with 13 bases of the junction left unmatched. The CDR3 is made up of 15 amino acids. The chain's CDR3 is CATTSSGRARDTQYF. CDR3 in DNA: TGCGCCACCACGAGCAGCGGGAGGGCACGGGATACGCAGTATTTT.

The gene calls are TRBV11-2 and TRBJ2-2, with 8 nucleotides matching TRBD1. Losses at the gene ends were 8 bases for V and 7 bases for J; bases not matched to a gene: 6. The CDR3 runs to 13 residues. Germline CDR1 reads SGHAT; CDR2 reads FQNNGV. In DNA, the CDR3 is TGTGCCAGCTCGGGACAGGCGGGCGGGGAGCTGTTTTTT. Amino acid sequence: CASSGQAGGELFF.

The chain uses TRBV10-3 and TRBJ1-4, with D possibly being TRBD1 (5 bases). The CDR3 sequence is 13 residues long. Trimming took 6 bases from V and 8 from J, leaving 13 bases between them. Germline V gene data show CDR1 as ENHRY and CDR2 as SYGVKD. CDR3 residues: CAIREGVEEKLFF. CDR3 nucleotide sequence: TGTGCCATCAGAGAAGGGGTTGAGGAAAAACTGTTTTTT.

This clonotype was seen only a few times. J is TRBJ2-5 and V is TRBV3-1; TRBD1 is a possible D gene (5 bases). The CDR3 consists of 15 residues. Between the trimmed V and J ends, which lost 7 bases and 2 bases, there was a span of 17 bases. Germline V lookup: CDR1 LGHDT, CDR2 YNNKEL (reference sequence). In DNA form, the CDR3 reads TGTGCCAGCACCCATGAGTGGGGCCAACAAGAGACCCAGTACTTC. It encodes CASTHEWGQQETQYF.

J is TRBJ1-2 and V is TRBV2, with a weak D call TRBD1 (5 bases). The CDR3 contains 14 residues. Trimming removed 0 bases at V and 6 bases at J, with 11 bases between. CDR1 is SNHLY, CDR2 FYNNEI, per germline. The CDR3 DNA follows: TGTGCCAGCAGTGAAGCGCGGCAGGGAAATGGCTACACCTTC. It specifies CASSEARQGNGYTF.

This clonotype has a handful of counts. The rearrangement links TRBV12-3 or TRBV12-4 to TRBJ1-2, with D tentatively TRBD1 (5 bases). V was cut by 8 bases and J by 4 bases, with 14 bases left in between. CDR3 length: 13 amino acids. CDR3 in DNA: TGTGCCAGCGGACCGGGGGGTGGCTATGGCTACACCTTC. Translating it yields CASGPGGGYGYTF.

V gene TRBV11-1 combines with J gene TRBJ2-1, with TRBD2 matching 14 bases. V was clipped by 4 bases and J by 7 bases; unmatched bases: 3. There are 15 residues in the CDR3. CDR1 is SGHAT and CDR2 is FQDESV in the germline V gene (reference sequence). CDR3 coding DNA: TGTGCCAGCAGCTCGACTAGCGGGAGGGGGAATGAGCAGTTCTTC. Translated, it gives CASSSTSGRGNEQFF.

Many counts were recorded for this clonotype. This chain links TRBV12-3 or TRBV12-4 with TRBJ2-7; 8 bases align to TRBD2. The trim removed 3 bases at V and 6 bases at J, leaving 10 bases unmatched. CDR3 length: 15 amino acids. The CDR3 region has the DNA TGTGCCAGCAGTTTCTGGGGGAGCGGGGGCGGCGAGCAGTACTTC. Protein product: CASSFWGSGGGEQYF.

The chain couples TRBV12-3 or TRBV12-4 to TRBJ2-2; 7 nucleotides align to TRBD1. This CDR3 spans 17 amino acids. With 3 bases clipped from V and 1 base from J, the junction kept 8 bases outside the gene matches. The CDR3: CASSFGPGTENTGELFF. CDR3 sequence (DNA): TGTGCCAGCAGTTTTGGGCCAGGGACAGAGAACACCGGGGAGCTGTTTTTT.

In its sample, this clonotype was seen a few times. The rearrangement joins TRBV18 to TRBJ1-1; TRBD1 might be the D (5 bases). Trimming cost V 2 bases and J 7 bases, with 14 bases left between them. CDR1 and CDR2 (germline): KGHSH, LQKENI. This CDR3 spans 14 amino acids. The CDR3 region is CASSPTGVGGEAFF. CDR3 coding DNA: TGTGCCAGCTCACCAACCGGGGTCGGGGGTGAAGCTTTCTTT.

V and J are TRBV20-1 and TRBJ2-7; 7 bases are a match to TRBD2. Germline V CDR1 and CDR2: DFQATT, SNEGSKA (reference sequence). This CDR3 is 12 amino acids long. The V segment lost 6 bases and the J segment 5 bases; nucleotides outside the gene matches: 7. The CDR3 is CSALGGVDEQYF. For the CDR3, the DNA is TGCAGTGCCCTTGGGGGGGTCGACGAGCAGTACTTC.

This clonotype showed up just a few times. The CDR3 DNA is TGTGCCAGCAGTCGATCGACAGGGAGGCAAGAGACCCAGTACTTC. This codes for CASSRSTGRQETQYF. V usage is TRBV25-1 and J usage is TRBJ2-5; TRBD1 might be the D (7 bases). The V and J ends lost 5 bases and 2 bases respectively, with 15 bases between them. The CDR3 length is 15 residues. Germline-derived CDR1 and CDR2 are MGHDK and SYGVNS.

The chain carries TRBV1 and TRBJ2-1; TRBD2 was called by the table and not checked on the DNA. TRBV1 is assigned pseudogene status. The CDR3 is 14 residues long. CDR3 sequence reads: CSALGASGRNEQFF. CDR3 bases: TGCAGCGCCCTGGGGGCTAGCGGGAGGAATGAGCAGTTCTTC.

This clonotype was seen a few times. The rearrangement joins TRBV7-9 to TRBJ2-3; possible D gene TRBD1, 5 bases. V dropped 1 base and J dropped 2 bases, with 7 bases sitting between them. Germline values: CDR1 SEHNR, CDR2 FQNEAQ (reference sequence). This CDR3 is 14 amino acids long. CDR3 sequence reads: CASSLGTPTDTQYF. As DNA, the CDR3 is TGTGCCAGCAGCTTAGGGACACCCACAGATACGCAGTATTTT. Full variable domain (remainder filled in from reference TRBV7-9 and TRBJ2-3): DTGVSQNPRHKITKRGQNVTFRCDPISEHNRLYWYRQTLGQGPEFLTYFQNEAQLEKSRLLSDRFSAERPKGSFSTLEIQRTEQGDSAMYLCASSLGTPTDTQYFGPGTRLTVL.

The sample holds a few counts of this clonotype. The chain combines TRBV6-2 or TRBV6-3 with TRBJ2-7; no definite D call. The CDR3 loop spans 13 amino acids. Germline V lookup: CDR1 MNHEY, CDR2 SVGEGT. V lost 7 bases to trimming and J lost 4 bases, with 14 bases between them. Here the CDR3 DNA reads TGTGCCAGCAAGATCGGGTGGGGTTACGAGCAGTACTTC. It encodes CASKIGWGYEQYF.

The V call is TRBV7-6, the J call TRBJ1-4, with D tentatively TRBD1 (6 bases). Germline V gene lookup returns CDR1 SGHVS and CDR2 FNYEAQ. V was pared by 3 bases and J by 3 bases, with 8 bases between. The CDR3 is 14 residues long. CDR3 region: CASSFRGPNEKLFF. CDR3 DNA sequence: TGTGCCAGCAGCTTCAGGGGTCCTAATGAAAAACTGTTTTTT.

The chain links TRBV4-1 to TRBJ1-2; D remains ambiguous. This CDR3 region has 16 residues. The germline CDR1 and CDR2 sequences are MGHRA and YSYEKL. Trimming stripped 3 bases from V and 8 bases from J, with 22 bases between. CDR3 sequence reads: CASSHGAFAGSGGYTF. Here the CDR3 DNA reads TGCGCCAGCAGCCATGGCGCGTTTGCGGGGTCCGGGGGCTACACCTTC.

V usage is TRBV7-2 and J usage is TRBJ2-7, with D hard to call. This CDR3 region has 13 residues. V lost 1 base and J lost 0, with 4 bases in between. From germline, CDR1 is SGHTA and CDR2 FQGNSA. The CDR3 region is CASSLEYSYEQYF. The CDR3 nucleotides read TGTGCCAGCAGCTTAGAATACTCCTACGAGCAGTACTTC. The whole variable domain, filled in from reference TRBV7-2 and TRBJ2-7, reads GAGVSQSPSNKVTEKGKDVELRCDPISGHTALYWYRQSLGQGLEFLIYFQGNSAPDKSGLPSDRFSAERTGGSVSTLTIQRTQQEDSAVYLCASSLEYSYEQYFGPGTRLTVT.

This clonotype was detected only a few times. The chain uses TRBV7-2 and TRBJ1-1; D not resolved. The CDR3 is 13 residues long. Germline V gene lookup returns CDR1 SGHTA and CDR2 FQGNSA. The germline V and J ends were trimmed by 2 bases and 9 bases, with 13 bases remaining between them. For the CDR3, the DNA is TGTGCCAGCAGCTTACCCCCAAGTGGGAAAGCTTTCTTT. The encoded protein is CASSLPPSGKAFF.

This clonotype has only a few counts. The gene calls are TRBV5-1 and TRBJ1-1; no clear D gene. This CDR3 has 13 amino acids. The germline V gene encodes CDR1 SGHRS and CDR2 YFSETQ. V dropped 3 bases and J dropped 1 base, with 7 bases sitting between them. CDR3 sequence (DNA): TGCGCCAGCAGCTGGGCTCCGAACACTGAAGCTTTCTTT. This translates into CASSWAPNTEAFF.

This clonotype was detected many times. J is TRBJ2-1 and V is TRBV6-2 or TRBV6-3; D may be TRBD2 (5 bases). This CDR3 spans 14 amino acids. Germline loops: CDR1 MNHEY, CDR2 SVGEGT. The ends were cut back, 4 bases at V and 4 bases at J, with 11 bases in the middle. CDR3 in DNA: TGTGCCAGCAGTTTAGAGGGAACGTACAATGAGCAGTTCTTC. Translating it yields CASSLEGTYNEQFF.

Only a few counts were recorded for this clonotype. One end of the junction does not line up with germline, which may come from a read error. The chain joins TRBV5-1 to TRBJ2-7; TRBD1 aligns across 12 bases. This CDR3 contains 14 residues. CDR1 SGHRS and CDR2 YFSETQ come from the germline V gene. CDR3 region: CASSLGDRGHEQYF. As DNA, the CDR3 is TGCGCCAGCAGTTTGGGGGACAGGGGGCACGAGCAGTACTTC.

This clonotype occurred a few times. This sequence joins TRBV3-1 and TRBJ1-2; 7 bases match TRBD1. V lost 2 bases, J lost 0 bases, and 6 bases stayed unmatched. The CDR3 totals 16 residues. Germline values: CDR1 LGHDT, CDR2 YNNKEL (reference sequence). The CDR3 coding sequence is TGTGCCAGCAGCCAAAAAGGGGGCACGGCTAACTATGGCTACACCTTC. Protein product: CASSQKGGTANYGYTF.

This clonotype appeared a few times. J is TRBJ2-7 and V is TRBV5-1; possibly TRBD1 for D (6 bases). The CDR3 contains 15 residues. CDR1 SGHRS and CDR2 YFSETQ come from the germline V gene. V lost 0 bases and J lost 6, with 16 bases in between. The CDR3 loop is CASSLGDDRLGEQYF. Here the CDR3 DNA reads TGCGCCAGCAGCTTGGGGGACGACAGGTTGGGCGAGCAGTACTTC.

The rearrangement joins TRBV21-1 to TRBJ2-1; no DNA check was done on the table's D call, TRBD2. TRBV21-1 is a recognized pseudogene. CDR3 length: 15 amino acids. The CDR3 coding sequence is TGTGCCAGCAGCAATCCGGCGCGGGATTGCAATGAGCAGTTCTTC. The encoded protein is CASSNPARDCNEQFF.

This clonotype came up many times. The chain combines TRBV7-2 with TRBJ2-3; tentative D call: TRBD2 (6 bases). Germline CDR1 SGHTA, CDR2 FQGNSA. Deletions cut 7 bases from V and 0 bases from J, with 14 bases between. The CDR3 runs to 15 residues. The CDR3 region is CASTRRSGSTDTQYF. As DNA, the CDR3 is TGTGCCAGCACCCGTCGAAGCGGGAGCACAGATACGCAGTATTTT. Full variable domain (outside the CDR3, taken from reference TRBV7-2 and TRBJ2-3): GAGVSQSPSNKVTEKGKDVELRCDPISGHTALYWYRQSLGQGLEFLIYFQGNSAPDKSGLPSDRFSAERTGGSVSTLTIQRTQQEDSAVYLCASTRRSGSTDTQYFGPGTRLTVL.

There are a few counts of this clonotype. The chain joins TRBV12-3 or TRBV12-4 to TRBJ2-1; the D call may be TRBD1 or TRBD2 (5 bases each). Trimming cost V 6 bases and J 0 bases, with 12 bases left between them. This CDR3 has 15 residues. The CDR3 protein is CASSIPGSSYNEQFF. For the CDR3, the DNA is TGTGCCAGCAGCATACCAGGGAGCTCCTACAATGAGCAGTTCTTC.

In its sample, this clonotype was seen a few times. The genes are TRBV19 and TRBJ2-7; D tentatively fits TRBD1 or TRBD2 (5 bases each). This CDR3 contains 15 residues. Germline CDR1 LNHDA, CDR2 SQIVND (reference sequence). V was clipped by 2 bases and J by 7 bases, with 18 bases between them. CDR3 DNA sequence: TGTGCCAGTAGTATACGGGACCTGAGAGGGGATGAGCAGTACTTC. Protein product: CASSIRDLRGDEQYF.

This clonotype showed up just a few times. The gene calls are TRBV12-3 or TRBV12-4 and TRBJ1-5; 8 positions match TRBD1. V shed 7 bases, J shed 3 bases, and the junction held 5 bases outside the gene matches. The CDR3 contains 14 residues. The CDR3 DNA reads TGTGCCAGCACCCAGACAGGGGCCAATCAGCCCCAGCATTTT. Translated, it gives CASTQTGANQPQHF.

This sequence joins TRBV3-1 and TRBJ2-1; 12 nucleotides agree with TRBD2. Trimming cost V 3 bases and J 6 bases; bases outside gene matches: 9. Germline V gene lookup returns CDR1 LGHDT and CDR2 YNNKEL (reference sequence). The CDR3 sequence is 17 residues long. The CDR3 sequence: CASSHPGLAGRRNEQFF. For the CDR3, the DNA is TGTGCCAGCAGCCACCCCGGACTAGCGGGGAGGCGCAATGAGCAGTTCTTC.